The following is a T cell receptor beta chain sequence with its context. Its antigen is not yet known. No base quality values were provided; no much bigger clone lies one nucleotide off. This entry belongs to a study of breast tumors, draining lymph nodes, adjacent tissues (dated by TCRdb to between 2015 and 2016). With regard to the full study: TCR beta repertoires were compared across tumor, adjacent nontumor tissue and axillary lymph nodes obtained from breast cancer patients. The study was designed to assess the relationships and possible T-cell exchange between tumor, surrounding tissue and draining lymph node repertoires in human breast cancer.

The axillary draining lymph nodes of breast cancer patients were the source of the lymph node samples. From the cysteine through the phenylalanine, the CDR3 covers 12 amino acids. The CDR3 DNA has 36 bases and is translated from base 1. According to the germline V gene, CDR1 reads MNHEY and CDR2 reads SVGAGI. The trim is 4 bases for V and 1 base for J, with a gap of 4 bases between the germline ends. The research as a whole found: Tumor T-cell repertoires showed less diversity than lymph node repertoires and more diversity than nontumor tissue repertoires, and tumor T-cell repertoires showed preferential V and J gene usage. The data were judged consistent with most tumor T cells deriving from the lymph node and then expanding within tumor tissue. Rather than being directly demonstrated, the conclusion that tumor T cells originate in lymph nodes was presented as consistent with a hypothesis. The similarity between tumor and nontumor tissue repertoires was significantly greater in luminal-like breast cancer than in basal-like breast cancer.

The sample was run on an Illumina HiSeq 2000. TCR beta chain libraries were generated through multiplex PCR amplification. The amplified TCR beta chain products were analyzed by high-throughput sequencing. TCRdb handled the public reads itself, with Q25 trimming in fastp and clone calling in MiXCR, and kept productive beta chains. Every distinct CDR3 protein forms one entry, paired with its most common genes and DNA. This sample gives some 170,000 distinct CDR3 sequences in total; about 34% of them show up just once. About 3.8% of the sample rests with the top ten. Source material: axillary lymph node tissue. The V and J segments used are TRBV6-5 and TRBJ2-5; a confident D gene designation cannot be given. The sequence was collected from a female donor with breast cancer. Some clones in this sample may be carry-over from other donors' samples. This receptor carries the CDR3 CASSFGQETQYF. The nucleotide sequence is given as TGTGCCAGCAGTTTCGGCCAAGAGACCCAGTACTTC.